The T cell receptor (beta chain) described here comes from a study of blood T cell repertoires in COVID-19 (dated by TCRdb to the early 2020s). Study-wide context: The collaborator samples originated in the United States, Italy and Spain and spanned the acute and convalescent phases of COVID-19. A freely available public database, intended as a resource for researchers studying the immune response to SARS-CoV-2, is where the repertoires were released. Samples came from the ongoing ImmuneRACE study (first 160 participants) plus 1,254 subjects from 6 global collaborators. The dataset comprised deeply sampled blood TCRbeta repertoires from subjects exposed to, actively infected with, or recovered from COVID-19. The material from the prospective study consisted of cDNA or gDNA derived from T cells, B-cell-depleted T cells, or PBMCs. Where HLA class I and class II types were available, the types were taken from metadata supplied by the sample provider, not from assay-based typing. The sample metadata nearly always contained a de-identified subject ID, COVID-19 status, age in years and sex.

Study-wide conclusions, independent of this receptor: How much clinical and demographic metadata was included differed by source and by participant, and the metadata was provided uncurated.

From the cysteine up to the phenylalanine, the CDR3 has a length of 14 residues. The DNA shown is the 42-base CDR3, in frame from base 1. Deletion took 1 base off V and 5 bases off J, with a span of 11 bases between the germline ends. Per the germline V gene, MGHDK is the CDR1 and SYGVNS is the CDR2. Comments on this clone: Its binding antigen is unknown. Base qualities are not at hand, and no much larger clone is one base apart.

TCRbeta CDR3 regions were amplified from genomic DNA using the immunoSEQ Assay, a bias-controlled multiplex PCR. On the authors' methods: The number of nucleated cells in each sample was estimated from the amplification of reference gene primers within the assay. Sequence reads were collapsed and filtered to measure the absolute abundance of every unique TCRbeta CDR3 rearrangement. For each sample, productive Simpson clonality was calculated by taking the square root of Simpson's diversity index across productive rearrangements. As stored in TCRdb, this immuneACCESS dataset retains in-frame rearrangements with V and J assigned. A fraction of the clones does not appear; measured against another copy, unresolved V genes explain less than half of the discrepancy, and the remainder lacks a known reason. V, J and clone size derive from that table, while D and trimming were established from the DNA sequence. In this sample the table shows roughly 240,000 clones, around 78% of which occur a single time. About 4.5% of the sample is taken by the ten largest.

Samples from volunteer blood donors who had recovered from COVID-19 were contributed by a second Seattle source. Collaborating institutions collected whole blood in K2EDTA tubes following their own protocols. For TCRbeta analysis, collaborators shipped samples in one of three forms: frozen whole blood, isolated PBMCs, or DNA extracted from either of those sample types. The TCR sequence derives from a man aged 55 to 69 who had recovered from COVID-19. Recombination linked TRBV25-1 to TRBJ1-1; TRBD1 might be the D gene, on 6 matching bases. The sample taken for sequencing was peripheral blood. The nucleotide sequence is TGTGCCAGCAGTGAATGGGGGCAGGGGACTGAAGCTTTCTTT. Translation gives CASSEWGQGTEAFF.